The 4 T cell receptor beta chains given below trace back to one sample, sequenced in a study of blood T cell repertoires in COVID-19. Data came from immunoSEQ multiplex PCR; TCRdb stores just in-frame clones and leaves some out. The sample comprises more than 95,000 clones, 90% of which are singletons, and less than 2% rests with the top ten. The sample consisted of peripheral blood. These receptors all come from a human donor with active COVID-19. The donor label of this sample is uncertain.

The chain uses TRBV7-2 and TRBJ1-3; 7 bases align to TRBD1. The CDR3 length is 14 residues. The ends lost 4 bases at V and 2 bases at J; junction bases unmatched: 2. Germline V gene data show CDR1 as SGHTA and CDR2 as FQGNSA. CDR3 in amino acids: CASSSTGPGNTIYF. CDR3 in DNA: TGTGCCAGCAGCTCGACAGGGCCTGGAAACACCATATATTTT.

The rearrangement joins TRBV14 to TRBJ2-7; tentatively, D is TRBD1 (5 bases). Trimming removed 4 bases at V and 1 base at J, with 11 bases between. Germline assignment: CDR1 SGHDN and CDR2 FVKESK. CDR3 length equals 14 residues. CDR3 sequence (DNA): TGTGCCAGCAGCCGAGGAAGGACATCCTACGAGCAGTACTTC. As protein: CASSRGRTSYEQYF.

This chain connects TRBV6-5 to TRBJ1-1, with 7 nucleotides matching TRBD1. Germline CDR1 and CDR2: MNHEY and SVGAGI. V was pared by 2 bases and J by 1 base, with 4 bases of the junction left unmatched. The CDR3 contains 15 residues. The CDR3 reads CASSYDRDRNTEAFF. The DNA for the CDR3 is TGTGCCAGCAGTTACGATCGGGACAGGAACACTGAAGCTTTCTTT.

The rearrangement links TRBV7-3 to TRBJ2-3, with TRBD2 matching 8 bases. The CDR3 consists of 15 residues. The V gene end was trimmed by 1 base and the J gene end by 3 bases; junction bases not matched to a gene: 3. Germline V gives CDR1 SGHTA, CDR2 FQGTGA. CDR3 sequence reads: CASSLIGGATDTQYF. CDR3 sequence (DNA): TGTGCCAGCAGCTTAATCGGGGGGGCAACAGATACGCAGTATTTT.